This TCR beta chain was sequenced during a study of cytomegalovirus exposure and HLA in healthy donors. Comment on this clone: Its specificity is not known.

The length of the CDR3 is 18 residues. With V trimmed by 0 bases and J by 5 bases, 15 bases remained unmatched. Germline CDR1 SGHNT, CDR2 YYREEE (reference sequence). The study, taken as a whole, reports: In vitro assays verified that a few CMV-associated chains recognized CMV antigens specifically.

PCR used 60 Vbeta primers and 13 Jbeta primers. Sequencing used immunoSEQ multiplex PCR; TCRdb keeps in-frame clones, though not all of them. The sample totals roughly 100,000 clones; its top ten clones hold less than 4%. This sequence was found in a middle-aged man in good health and CMV-seronegative. The specimen was PBMCs. This chain connects TRBV5-4 to TRBJ2-5, with 8 nucleotides matching TRBD1. The CDR3 bases are TGTGCCAGCAGCTTGGCAGGGGCCGCCAGGGGGCAATGGGAGACCCAGTACTTC. It encodes CASSLAGAARGQWETQYF.